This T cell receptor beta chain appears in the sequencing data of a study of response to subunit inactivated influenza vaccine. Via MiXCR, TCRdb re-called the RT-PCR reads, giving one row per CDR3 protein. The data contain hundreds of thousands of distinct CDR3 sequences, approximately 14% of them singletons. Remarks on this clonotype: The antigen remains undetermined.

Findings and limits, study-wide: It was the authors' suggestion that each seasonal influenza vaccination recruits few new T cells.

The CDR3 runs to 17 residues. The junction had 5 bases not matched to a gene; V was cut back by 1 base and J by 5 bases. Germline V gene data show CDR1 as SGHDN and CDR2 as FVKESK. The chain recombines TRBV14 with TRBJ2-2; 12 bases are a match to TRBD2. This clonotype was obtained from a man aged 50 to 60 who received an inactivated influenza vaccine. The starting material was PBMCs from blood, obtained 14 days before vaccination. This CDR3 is CASSQGWTSGMTGELFF. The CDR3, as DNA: TGTGCCAGCAGCCAAGGGTGGACTAGCGGGATGACCGGGGAGCTGTTTTTT.